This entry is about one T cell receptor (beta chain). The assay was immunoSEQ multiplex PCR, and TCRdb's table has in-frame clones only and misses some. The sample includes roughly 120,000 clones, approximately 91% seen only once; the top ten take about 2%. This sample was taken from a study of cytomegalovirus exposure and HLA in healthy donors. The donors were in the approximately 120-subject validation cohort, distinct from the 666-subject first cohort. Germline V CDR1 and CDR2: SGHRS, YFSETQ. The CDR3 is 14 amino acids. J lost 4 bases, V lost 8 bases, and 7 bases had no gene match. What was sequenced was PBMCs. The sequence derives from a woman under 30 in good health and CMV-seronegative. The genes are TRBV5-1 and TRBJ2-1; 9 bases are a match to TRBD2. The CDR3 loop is CASQSSGIYNEQFF. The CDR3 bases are TGCGCCAGTCAATCTAGCGGGATATACAATGAGCAGTTCTTC.